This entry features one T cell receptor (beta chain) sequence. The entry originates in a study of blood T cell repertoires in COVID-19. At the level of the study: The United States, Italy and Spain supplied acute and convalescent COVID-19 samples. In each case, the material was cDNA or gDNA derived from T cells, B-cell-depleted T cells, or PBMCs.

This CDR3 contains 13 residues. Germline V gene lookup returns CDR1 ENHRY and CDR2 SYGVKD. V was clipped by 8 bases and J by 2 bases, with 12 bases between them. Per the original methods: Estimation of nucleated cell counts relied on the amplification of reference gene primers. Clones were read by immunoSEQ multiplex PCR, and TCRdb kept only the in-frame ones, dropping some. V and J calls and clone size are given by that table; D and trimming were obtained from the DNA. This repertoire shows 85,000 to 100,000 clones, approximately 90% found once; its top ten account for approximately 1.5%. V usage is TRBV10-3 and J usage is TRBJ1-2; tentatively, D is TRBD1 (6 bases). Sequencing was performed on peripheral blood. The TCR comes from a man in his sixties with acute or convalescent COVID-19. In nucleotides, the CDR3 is TGTGCCATCCGACAGGCAACCAACTATGGCTACACCTTC. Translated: CAIRQATNYGYTF.